A single sample gave rise to the 21 T cell receptor beta chains below, sequenced in a study of blood T cell repertoires in COVID-19. TCRdb keeps only in-frame clones here, not all; method: immunoSEQ multiplex PCR. In the table there are some 110,000 clones, 80% to 85% of which are singletons. Sequenced input: peripheral blood. The receptor source for this set is an older man with acute or convalescent COVID-19.

This clone came up a few times. V gene TRBV10-3 combines with J gene TRBJ1-1; 7 positions match TRBD1. With 10 bases clipped from V and 1 base from J, the junction kept 6 bases outside the gene matches. CDR3 length: 13 residues. Germline CDR1 reads ENHRY; CDR2 reads SYGVKD. This CDR3 is CATWDSSNTEAFF. The CDR3 bases are TGTGCCACATGGGACAGCTCGAACACTGAAGCTTTCTTT.

The chain is built from TRBV18 and TRBJ1-4, with TRBD1 identical over 7 bases. The germline gives CDR1 KGHSH, CDR2 LQKENI. This CDR3 region has 15 residues. J was trimmed by 6 bases and V by 2 bases; bases with no gene match: 6. This CDR3 reads CASSPDGTAHEKLFF. CDR3 bases: TGTGCCAGCTCACCAGACGGGACAGCTCATGAAAAACTGTTTTTT.

The V gene is TRBV5-1, the J gene TRBJ2-2; D gene uncertain. This CDR3 is 15 amino acids long. Germline lookup yields CDR1 SGHRS and CDR2 YFSETQ. Trimming shortened V by 1 base and J by 0 bases, and 7 bases separated the two germline ends. CDR3 nucleotide sequence: TGCGCCAGCAGCTTGATAGAGGCGAACACCGGGGAGCTGTTTTTT. It codes for CASSLIEANTGELFF.

The rearrangement links TRBV21-1 to TRBJ1-1; TRBD1 reflects the table's D call only, with no check against the DNA. TRBV21-1 is designated a pseudogene. The CDR3 has 16 residues. CDR3 protein: CASTTWQGQGNTEAFF. The CDR3 DNA follows: TGTGCCAGCACTACCTGGCAGGGACAGGGGAACACTGAAGCTTTCTTT.

This chain connects TRBV9 to TRBJ1-6; 7 bases match TRBD1. Trimming removed 3 bases from V and 10 bases from J; junction bases left unmatched: 16. This CDR3 has 17 residues. The germline CDR1 and CDR2 sequences are SGDLS and YYNGEE. In DNA, the CDR3 is TGTGCCAGCAGCGGGGATCCCACGACAGGGTCTGGGTCACCCCTCCACTTT. Its translation: CASSGDPTTGSGSPLHF.

The chain uses TRBV28 and TRBJ1-2; TRBD1 aligns across 11 bases. V lost 5 bases, J lost 8 bases, and 7 bases stayed unmatched. The CDR3 contains 14 residues. Looked up from germline, CDR1 is MDHEN and CDR2 is SYDVKM. CDR3 sequence: CASSTGQGARGYTF. The DNA of the CDR3 is TGTGCCAGCAGTACCGGACAGGGGGCGAGGGGCTACACCTTC.

The chain links TRBV19 to TRBJ2-2; tentative D call: TRBD1 (5 bases). This CDR3 comprises 14 residues. In germline, CDR1 is LNHDA, CDR2 SQIVND (reference sequence). The ends were cut back, 2 bases at V and 7 bases at J, with 11 bases in the middle. CDR3 region: CASSINRLHGELFF. The CDR3 region has the DNA TGTGCCAGTAGTATAAACAGGTTGCACGGGGAGCTGTTTTTT.

This clone came up a few times. The rearrangement links TRBV11-1 to TRBJ2-7; 9 positions agree with TRBD1. Germline values: CDR1 SGHAT, CDR2 FQDESV (reference sequence). CDR3 size: 18 residues. The trim removed 0 bases at V and 3 bases at J, leaving 12 bases unmatched. The CDR3 coding sequence is TGTGCCAGCAGCTTAGCGGGACCGGGGGTGACAGGGGGCTACGAGCAGTACTTC. It specifies CASSLAGPGVTGGYEQYF. Complete variable domain (other parts from reference TRBV11-1 and TRBJ2-7): EAEVAQSPRYKITEKSQAVAFWCDPISGHATLYWYRQILGQGPELLVQFQDESVVDDSQLPKDRFSAERLKGVDSTLKIQPAELGDSAMYLCASSLAGPGVTGGYEQYFGPGTRLTVT.

V is TRBV28 and J is TRBJ1-2, with a tentative D call TRBD1 (6 bases). The CDR3 sequence is 15 residues long. The germline V gene encodes CDR1 MDHEN and CDR2 SYDVKM. The ends were cut back, 4 bases at V and 0 bases at J, with 12 bases in the middle. The CDR3 DNA follows: TGTGCCAGCAGTTCCCCCCGGACAGCTAACTATGGCTACACCTTC. Amino acids: CASSSPRTANYGYTF.

This chain connects TRBV18 to TRBJ2-5; 8 positions match TRBD1. The trim removed 3 bases at V and 5 bases at J, leaving 14 bases unmatched. Germline V gene sequence: CDR1 KGHSH, CDR2 LQKENI. The CDR3 has 17 amino acids. In nucleotides, the CDR3 is TGTGCCAGCTCACCCCGGACAGGGAAGGGGCTCTGGGAGACCCAGTACTTC. Encoded protein: CASSPRTGKGLWETQYF.

The chain uses TRBV5-5 and TRBJ2-7; unclear D gene. CDR1 and CDR2 (germline): SGHKS, YYEKEE (reference sequence). This CDR3 comprises 14 residues. V was clipped by 4 bases and J by 2 bases, with 13 bases between them. Here the CDR3 reads CASSVDGVAYEQYF. CDR3 DNA: TGTGCCAGCAGCGTGGATGGAGTTGCCTACGAGCAGTACTTC.

J is TRBJ1-6 and V is TRBV28; D might be TRBD1 (5 bases). The CDR3 has 14 amino acids. The V gene's germline CDR1 is MDHEN and CDR2 SYDVKM. Trimming left V 3 bases short and J 9 bases short, with 12 bases between. Written as DNA, the CDR3 is TGTGCCAGCAGTTTTGGGGGGTTCGGTTCACCCCTCCACTTT. This sequence encodes CASSFGGFGSPLHF.

The rearrangement uses TRBV6-5 and TRBJ1-1; D not resolved. Trimming took off 2 bases at V and 5 bases at J, with 12 bases between the two ends. In germline, CDR1 is MNHEY, CDR2 SVGAGI. This CDR3 spans 14 amino acids. This CDR3 is CASSYGTAGTEAFF. CDR3 in DNA: TGTGCCAGCAGTTACGGTACAGCGGGGACTGAAGCTTTCTTT.

The V call is TRBV4-1, the J call TRBJ2-7; D is possibly TRBD1 (6 bases). CDR3 length: 13 residues. Germline assignment: CDR1 MGHRA and CDR2 YSYEKL. Trimming removed 1 base from V and 5 bases from J, with 9 bases in between. The CDR3 protein is CASSQGQADEQYF. The CDR3 nucleotides are TGCGCCAGCAGCCAAGGACAGGCAGACGAGCAGTACTTC.

This clone was counted only a few times. The rearrangement links TRBV20-1 to TRBJ1-1; 7 nucleotides line up with TRBD1. Germline V lookup: CDR1 DFQATT, CDR2 SNEGSKA (reference sequence). This CDR3 is 14 amino acids long. The ends lost 3 bases at V and 6 bases at J; junction bases unmatched: 10. CDR3 sequence (DNA): TGCAGTGCTAGTAGGGCCAGGGGGAGTGCTGAAGCTTTCTTT. Protein product: CSASRARGSAEAFF.

The rearrangement joins TRBV11-2 to TRBJ2-3; 10 bases are a match to TRBD2. CDR3 length equals 14 residues. The germline V gene encodes CDR1 SGHAT and CDR2 FQNNGV. Trimming took 8 bases from V and 7 from J; bases not matched to a gene: 9. CDR3 loop: CASASGGAVYTQYF. The CDR3 DNA is TGTGCCAGCGCCAGCGGGGGGGCTGTGTATACGCAGTATTTT. The full variable domain, completed using reference TRBV11-2 and TRBJ2-3, is EAGVAQSPRYKIIEKRQSVAFWCNPISGHATLYWYQQILGQGPKLLIQFQNNGVVDDSQLPKDRFSAERLKGVDSTLKIQPAKLEDSAVYLCASASGGAVYTQYFGPGTRLTVL.

This chain connects TRBV5-1 to TRBJ2-1; possible D gene TRBD1, 6 bases. The CDR3 is 15 residues long. The germline V and J ends were trimmed by 5 bases and 9 bases, with 21 bases remaining between them. CDR1 and CDR2 (germline): SGHRS, YFSETQ. The DNA for the CDR3 is TGCGCCAGCAGGGGGGCGGCGCTGCCCACGGGTGAGCAGTTCTTC. Residues: CASRGAALPTGEQFF.

The V and J genes are TRBV21-1 and TRBJ2-7; TRBD2 reflects the table's D call only, with no check against the DNA. TRBV21-1 is tagged as a pseudogene. The CDR3 contains 15 residues. The CDR3 spells CASSQAPCPPYEQYF. The CDR3 region has the DNA TGTGCCAGCAGTCAAGCACCTTGCCCCCCCTACGAGCAGTACTTC.

This clone was counted only a few times. The chain uses TRBV7-9 and TRBJ2-1; perhaps TRBD1 as D (5 bases). Germline values: CDR1 SEHNR, CDR2 FQNEAQ (reference sequence). The V end lost 10 bases, the J end lost 3 bases, and 13 bases lay between the germline ends. This CDR3 has 13 amino acids. The CDR3 loop reads CATAQGLYNEQFF. The CDR3 nucleotides are TGTGCCACCGCCCAGGGTCTCTACAATGAGCAGTTCTTC.

V gene TRBV4-1 combines with J gene TRBJ2-1; 8 bases are shared with TRBD1. V was clipped by 0 bases and J by 1 base; unmatched bases: 5. This CDR3 has 17 amino acids. Germline V gives CDR1 MGHRA, CDR2 YSYEKL. CDR3 region: CASSQDTDRGSYNEQFF. The CDR3 nucleotides read TGCGCCAGCAGCCAAGACACAGACAGGGGATCCTACAATGAGCAGTTCTTC.

This clone has only a few counts. V usage is TRBV3-1 (or the pseudogene TRBV3-2) and J usage is TRBJ1-2, with unresolved D. Looked up from germline, CDR1 is LGHDT and CDR2 is YNNKEL (reference sequence). The V end lost 2 bases, the J end lost 7 bases, and 20 bases lay between the germline ends. The CDR3 loop spans 16 amino acids. CDR3 loop: CASSQNILGQAGGYTF. The DNA of the CDR3 is TGTGCCAGCAGCCAAAACATCTTAGGCCAGGCAGGTGGCTACACCTTC.